The clone carrying this T cell receptor (beta chain) was picked up one time. The antigen remains undetermined. Relative to the germline gene, one junction end is altered; a read error may explain this. RNA amounts of roughly 0.5 to 1 ug underwent reverse transcription with random hexamers. Amplification of TCR beta CDR3 spanned 54 Vbeta and 13 Jbeta via immunoSEQ multiplex PCR. TCRdb fed the immunoSEQ multiplex PCR reads into MiXCR, producing one record per CDR3 protein. The data contain roughly 150,000 distinct CDR3 sequences, around 92% of them singletons. This entry is derived from a study of CD8 T cells in Susac syndrome. The study, taken as a whole, reports: As the study acknowledged, the number of individuals who were part of its TCR sequencing and HLA analysis was relatively small.

Negative isolation yielded CD4+ and CD8+ T cells, and FACS enriched TEMRA cells. CDR1 LNHDA and CDR2 SQIVND come from the germline V gene (reference sequence). The CDR3 totals 11 residues. The chain links TRBV19 to TRBJ2-7, with D hard to call. Material: CD4+ T cells from PBMCs. The sequence was collected from a human donor in good health. CDR3 amino acids: CASSIGPAPYF. Here the CDR3 DNA reads TGTGCCAGTAGCATAGGTCCTGCGCCGTACTTC.